These T cell receptor beta chains were read from a single sample in a study of shared T cell receptors in the human thymus. TCRdb's copy holds only in-frame clones and misses some; the assay was immunoSEQ multiplex PCR. Seen here are 450,000 to 650,000 clones, around three quarters observed once, and the top ten hold less than 0.015%. These data were also filed under a second study, of human thymus T cells.

Sequencing was done on a sample of thymocytes. The receptors were sampled from a boy under two years old with a congenital heart defect. The CDR3 runs from the conserved cysteine through the conserved F or W. Fields, in order: CDR3 length, J gene, clone size, V gene, D gene, CDR3 DNA, CDR3 protein. The D gene is left open where the match is weak. Clone size is shown for a subset of rows, as once, few, many or a class of expanded clone.

>15|TRBJ2-1|once|TRBV25-1|TRBD2
TGTGCCAGACCCATGTGGAGCGGGAGATACAATGAGCAGTTCTTC
CARPMWSGRYNEQFF
>13|TRBJ2-5|NA|TRBV18|NA
TGTGCCAGCTCACACCACGAGAGCCAGACCCAGTACTTC
CASSHHESQTQYF
>15|TRBJ1-5|NA|TRBV7-2|NA
TGTGCCAGCAGACCACAGGGTGATAGCAATCAGCCCCAGCATTTT
CASRPQGDSNQPQHF
>16|TRBJ2-5|few|TRBV4-2|TRBD1
TGTGCCAGCAGCCAAGAAGGGTCAGGGGGCCAAGAGACCCAGTACTTC
CASSQEGSGGQETQYF
>18|TRBJ2-1|NA|TRBV15|TRBD2
TGTGCCACCAGCAGATACCCCCGATTGGGGAGGGCCCAACATGAGCAGTTCTTC
CATSRYPRLGRAQHEQFF
>15|TRBJ2-2|NA|TRBV5-1|NA
TGCGCCAGCAGCTGGGGGACTCAGCGCACCGGGGAGCTGTTTTTT
CASSWGTQRTGELFF
>11|TRBJ2-7|NA|TRBV27|NA
TGTGCCAGCAGGGCCCAGGGGGAGCAGTACTTC
CASRAQGEQYF
>18|TRBJ2-7|NA|TRBV4-1|NA
TGCGCCAGCAGCCAAGGAGGACTAATAGGCGGTCCCTCCTACGAGCAGTACTTC
CASSQGGLIGGPSYEQYF
>17|TRBJ2-5|NA|TRBV4-1|TRBD1
TGCGCCAGCAGCCGGCTGTATCTGGACAGGGTACAAGAGACCCAGTACTTC
CASSRLYLDRVQETQYF
>17|TRBJ2-1|NA|TRBV25-1|TRBD2
TGTGCCAGCAGTCCTAATAATAGCGGGACGGAGTACAATGAGCAGTTCTTC
CASSPNNSGTEYNEQFF
>13|TRBJ1-2|NA|TRBV21-1|NA
TGTGCCACCGAGACAGGGCCAAACTATGGCTACACCTTC
CATETGPNYGYTF
>15|TRBJ1-4|NA|TRBV27|TRBD1
TGTGCCAGCAGTTCCCTCGGGACAGACTATGAAAAACTGTTTTTT
CASSSLGTDYEKLFF
>14|TRBJ2-7|NA|TRBV15|TRBD1
TGTGCCACCAGCAGAGAGGGACAGCTAAACGAGCAGTACTTC
CATSREGQLNEQYF
>16|TRBJ2-1|NA|TRBV25-1|NA
TGTGCCAGCAGTGAAGAGGTTTCCCTCTCCTACAATGAGCAGTTCTTC
CASSEEVSLSYNEQFF
>17|TRBJ2-1|NA|TRBV4-3|NA
TGCGCCAGCAGCCAAGTACTAGGACAGAACCCCTACAATGAGCAGTTCTTC
CASSQVLGQNPYNEQFF
>14|TRBJ2-7|once|TRBV4-1|NA
TGCGCCAGCAGCCAAGATTCAGGCCCTTACGAGCAGTACTTC
CASSQDSGPYEQYF
>14|TRBJ2-1|NA|TRBV30|TRBD2
TGTGCCTGCTCAACTAGCGGGAGTTGGAATGAGCAGTTCTTC
CACSTSGSWNEQFF
>17|TRBJ2-7|NA|TRBV6-1|NA
TGTGCCAGCAGTGAATGGCCCCGCAGAGGCAACACCTACGAGCAGTACTTC
CASSEWPRRGNTYEQYF
>16|TRBJ2-4|NA|TRBV4-2|NA
TGTGCCAGCAGCCAAGATACGGGAGTTATCCGGAACATTCAGTACTTC
CASSQDTGVIRNIQYF
>17|TRBJ2-7|NA|TRBV5-6|TRBD2
TGTGCCAGCAGCGCCGCGGGGGGACGATCCCCGGGCTGCGAGCAGTACTTC
CASSAAGGRSPGCEQYF
>15|TRBJ2-7|once|TRBV5-1|NA
TGCGCCAGCAGCCACGACAGTGTTGGCTACTACGAGCAGTACTTC
CASSHDSVGYYEQYF
>14|TRBJ2-7|NA|TRBV7-9|TRBD1
TGTGCCAGCAGAAGACAGGGCTTTCTCCTTAGGCAGTACTTC
CASRRQGFLLRQYF
>14|TRBJ2-7|NA|TRBV4-2|NA
TGTGCCAGCAGCCAAGATCCCCTTCGCTACGAGCAGTACTTC
CASSQDPLRYEQYF
>13|TRBJ2-5|NA|TRBV2|NA
TGTGCCAGGAGGGGAGGGACACAAGAGACCCAGTACTTC
CARRGGTQETQYF
>16|TRBJ1-4|NA|TRBV5-6|TRBD1
TGTGCCAGCAGCTTGTGGGGGGGGACAGGTTATGAAAAACTGTTTTTT
CASSLWGGTGYEKLFF
>17|TRBJ1-1|NA|TRBV6-1|TRBD1
TGTGCCAGCAGTGAAGGCATTGTTCGGACAGGGAAGACTGAAGCTTTCTTT
CASSEGIVRTGKTEAFF
>16|TRBJ2-1|NA|TRBV28|TRBD2
TGTGCCAGCAGGACTCCCGGGACTAGCGTTTACAATGAGCAGTTCTTC
CASRTPGTSVYNEQFF
>18|TRBJ2-7|NA|TRBV9|TRBD2
TGTGCCAGCAGCGACCGTCGGGGGGGTCAGGGCCCATCCTACGAGCAGTACTTC
CASSDRRGGQGPSYEQYF
>15|TRBJ2-2|NA|TRBV9|TRBD1
TGTGCCAGCAGCGTTTTACAGGGGTCGGCCGGGGAGCTGTTTTTT
CASSVLQGSAGELFF
>20|TRBJ2-7|NA|TRBV5-4|TRBD2
TGTGCCAGCAGCTCAGCCGGGACTAGCGGGAGGGGGTTGAGCTCCTACGAGCAGTACTTC
CASSSAGTSGRGLSSYEQYF
>18|TRBJ2-7|NA|TRBV7-9|NA
TGTGCCAGCAGCTTTTATCGCCCTAGCGCACCCCGAACCTACGAGCAGTACTTC
CASSFYRPSAPRTYEQYF
>17|TRBJ2-1|NA|TRBV4-2|TRBD2
TGTGCCAGCAGCCAAGTCGGACTAGCGGGGCCCGATGATGAGCAGTTCTTC
CASSQVGLAGPDDEQFF
>16|TRBJ1-2|few|TRBV21-1|NA
TGTGCCAGCAGCAAAACCTCCAGCAGGGCGAACTATGGCTACACCTTC
CASSKTSSRANYGYTF
>18|TRBJ2-2|few|TRBV5-1|NA
TGCGCCAGCAGCTTGTTGCCCCTCCGACTAGGTAGCACCGGGGAGCTGTTTTTT
CASSLLPLRLGSTGELFF
>14|TRBJ2-1|few|TRBV21-1|NA
TGTGCCAGCAGCAAAGACTCTTACACTAGAGGGCAGTTCTTC
CASSKDSYTRGQFF
>16|TRBJ2-1|NA|TRBV6-5|NA
TGTGCCAGCAGTTACTCGGAGGTAGAGGGCGGCAATGAGCAGTTCTTC
CASSYSEVEGGNEQFF
>14|TRBJ1-1|NA|TRBV15|TRBD1
TGTGCCACCAGCAGTCTGACAGGGGGGACTGAAGCTTTCTTT
CATSSLTGGTEAFF
>13|TRBJ2-5|NA|TRBV28|TRBD1
TGTGCGCATTCGGACAGGAGGTTAGAGACCCAGTACTTC
CAHSDRRLETQYF
>16|TRBJ1-4|NA|TRBV2|NA
TGTGCCAGCAGTCCTTCTGGACTGCCCCTAGAAGAAAAACTGTTTTTT
CASSPSGLPLEEKLFF
>16|TRBJ2-2|NA|TRBV14|TRBD2
TGTGCCAGCAGCCAAGACGCCGGGACTAGCAATCGGGAGCTGTTTTTT
CASSQDAGTSNRELFF
>16|TRBJ1-1|NA|TRBV7-2|NA
TGTGCCAGCAGCTTAGCGAAAGGCAGGGGACCCACTGAAGCTTTCTTT
CASSLAKGRGPTEAFF
>18|TRBJ2-1|few|TRBV11-2|TRBD2
TGTGCCAGCAGCCCGGGGGGAGGTAGCGGGAGAATTCAAAATGAGCAGTTCTTC
CASSPGGGSGRIQNEQFF
>16|TRBJ1-5|NA|TRBV27|NA
TGTGCCAGCAGTTCGGGTACGACGGGATCACATCAGCCCCAGCATTTT
CASSSGTTGSHQPQHF
>15|TRBJ2-7|NA|TRBV6-1|NA
TGTGCCAGCAGAGCAACAATGAGGAACGACTACGAGCAGTACTTC
CASRATMRNDYEQYF
>15|TRBJ2-1|NA|TRBV6-5|NA
TGTGCCAGCACCCCAAGCGGGTTCTCCTACAATGAGCAGTTCTTC
CASTPSGFSYNEQFF
>19|TRBJ1-3|once|TRBV14|TRBD1
TGTGCCAGCAGCCAAGAAGGGACAGATCAAGGATCCTCTGGAAACACCATATATTTT
CASSQEGTDQGSSGNTIYF
>18|TRBJ2-5|NA|TRBV4-3|TRBD2
TGCGCCAGCAGCCAAGATGTGGCTAGCGGGAGGCTGGGAGAGACCCAGTACTTC
CASSQDVASGRLGETQYF
>20|TRBJ2-1|NA|TRBV4-2|TRBD2
TGTGCCAGCAGCCAAGGGGGGACTAGCGGGAGTGGGGTTTGGTACAATGAGCAGTTCTTC
CASSQGGTSGSGVWYNEQFF
>16|TRBJ2-4|NA|TRBV6-4|TRBD2
TGTGCCAGCAGAGGGACCTGGGGACTAGTGAAAAACATTCAGTACTTC
CASRGTWGLVKNIQYF
>13|TRBJ2-2|NA|TRBV27|NA
TGTGCCAGCAGTCCTACTAACCGCCCGGGGCTGTTTTTT
CASSPTNRPGLFF
>14|TRBJ2-7|NA|TRBV2|TRBD2
TGTGCCAGCAATCTAGCGGGAGGGTCCTACGAGCAGTACTTC
CASNLAGGSYEQYF
>17|TRBJ2-2|NA|TRBV7-8|TRBD1
TGTGCCAGCAGCTTAGGTCAGGGACAGGGAGACACCGGGGAGCTGTTTTTT
CASSLGQGQGDTGELFF
>15|TRBJ2-7|once|TRBV2|TRBD2
TGTGCCAGCTTCGGGACTAGCGGGAGCTCCTACGAGCAGTACTTC
CASFGTSGSSYEQYF
>16|TRBJ2-7|few|TRBV5-4|TRBD2
TGTGCCAGCAGCGTGCTCCCTAGCGGGGAGATCTACGAGCAGTACTTC
CASSVLPSGEIYEQYF
>16|TRBJ2-5|NA|TRBV4-1|TRBD2
TGCGCCAGCAGCCAAAATGTCGGGAGGCCGCAAGAGACCCAGTACTTC
CASSQNVGRPQETQYF